Below, one T cell receptor beta chain is given with its context. Stated time point: persistent/refractory GD, antithyroid drugs over 5 years with positive TRAb. From PBMCs, RNA was extracted and then used to make the TCR library. The V end was cut by 5 bases, the J end by 7 bases, with 14 bases between. This CDR3 has 12 amino acids. Germline CDR1 reads DFQATT; CDR2 reads SNEGSKA (reference sequence). The entry originates in a study of regulatory T cells in long-lasting Graves disease. Construction of the TCR beta libraries employed iRepertoire HTBI primers in conjunction with Arm-PCR of CDR3 regions. Each CDR3 protein gets one entry after TCRdb re-called the multiplex PCR reads with MiXCR. The sample contains about 460,000 distinct CDR3 sequences, around a fifth of which appear only once.

The starting material was peripheral blood mononuclear cells (PBMCs), obtained when the disease was refractory, from a patient treated with antithyroid drugs. The chain joins TRBV20-1 to TRBJ1-1, with D uncertain. The receptor was derived from a female donor with Graves disease. The CDR3 spells CSAHGRAGEAFF. The DNA of the CDR3 is TGCAGTGCTCATGGGCGGGCGGGTGAAGCTTTCTTT.